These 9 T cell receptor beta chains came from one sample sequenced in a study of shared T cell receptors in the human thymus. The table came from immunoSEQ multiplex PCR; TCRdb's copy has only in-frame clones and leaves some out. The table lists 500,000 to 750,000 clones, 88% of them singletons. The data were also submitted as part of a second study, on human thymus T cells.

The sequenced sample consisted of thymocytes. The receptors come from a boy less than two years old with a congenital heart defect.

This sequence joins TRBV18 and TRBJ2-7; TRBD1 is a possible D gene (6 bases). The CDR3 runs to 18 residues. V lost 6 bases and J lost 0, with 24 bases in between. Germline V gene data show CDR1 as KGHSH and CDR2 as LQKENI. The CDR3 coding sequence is TGTGCCAGCTCGCTCACTTCTAGGACAGTACGAAACTCCTACGAGCAGTACTTC. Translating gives CASSLTSRTVRNSYEQYF.

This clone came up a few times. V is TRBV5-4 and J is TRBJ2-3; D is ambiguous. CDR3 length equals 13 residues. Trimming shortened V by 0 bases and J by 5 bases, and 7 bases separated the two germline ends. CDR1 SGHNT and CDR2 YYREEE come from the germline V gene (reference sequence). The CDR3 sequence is CASSLGPRDTQYF. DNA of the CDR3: TGTGCCAGCAGCTTGGGCCCGCGAGATACGCAGTATTTT.

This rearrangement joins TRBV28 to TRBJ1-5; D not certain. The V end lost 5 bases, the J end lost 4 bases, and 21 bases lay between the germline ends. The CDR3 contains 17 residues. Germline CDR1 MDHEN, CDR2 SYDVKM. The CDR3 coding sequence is TGTGCCAGCAGTCCCTCCAGGAGGTTGGGAACAAATCAGCCCCAGCATTTT. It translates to CASSPSRRLGTNQPQHF.

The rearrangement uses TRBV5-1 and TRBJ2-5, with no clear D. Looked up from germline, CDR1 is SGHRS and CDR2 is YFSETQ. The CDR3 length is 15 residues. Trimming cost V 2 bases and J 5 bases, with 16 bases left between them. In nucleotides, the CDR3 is TGCGCCAGCAGCTTCTTAGTAGCAGTTTGGGAGACCCAGTACTTC. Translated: CASSFLVAVWETQYF.

This CDR3 is CASSGRTVSYNEQFF. The DNA for the CDR3 is TGTGCCAGCAGCGGGCGGACAGTCTCCTACAATGAGCAGTTCTTC. The chain employs TRBV9 and TRBJ2-1; D possibly corresponds to TRBD1 (6 bases). Germline CDR1 is SGDLS and CDR2 is YYNGEE. This CDR3 spans 15 amino acids. Deletions cut 3 bases from V and 0 bases from J, with 10 bases between.

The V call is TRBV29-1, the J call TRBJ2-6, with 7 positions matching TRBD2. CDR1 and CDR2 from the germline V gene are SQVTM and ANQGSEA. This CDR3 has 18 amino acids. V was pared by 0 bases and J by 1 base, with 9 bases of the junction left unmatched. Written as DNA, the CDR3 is TGCAGCGTTGAAGAGGGCCGGGAGGAAACTTCTGGGGCCAACGTCCTGACTTTC. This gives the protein CSVEEGREETSGANVLTF.

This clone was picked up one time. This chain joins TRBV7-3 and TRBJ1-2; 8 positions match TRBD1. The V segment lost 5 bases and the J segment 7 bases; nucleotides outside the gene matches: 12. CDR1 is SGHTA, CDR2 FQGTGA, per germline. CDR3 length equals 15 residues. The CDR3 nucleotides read TGTGCCAGCAGCCCGCCTCACGGGACAGGCGGTGGCTACACCTTC. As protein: CASSPPHGTGGGYTF.

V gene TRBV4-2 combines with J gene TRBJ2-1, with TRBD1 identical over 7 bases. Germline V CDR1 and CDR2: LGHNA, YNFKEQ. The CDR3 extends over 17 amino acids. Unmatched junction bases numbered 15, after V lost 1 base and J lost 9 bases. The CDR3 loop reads CASSQVGPGQLAGEQFF. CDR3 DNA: TGTGCCAGCAGCCAAGTAGGACCGGGACAGCTAGCCGGTGAGCAGTTCTTC.

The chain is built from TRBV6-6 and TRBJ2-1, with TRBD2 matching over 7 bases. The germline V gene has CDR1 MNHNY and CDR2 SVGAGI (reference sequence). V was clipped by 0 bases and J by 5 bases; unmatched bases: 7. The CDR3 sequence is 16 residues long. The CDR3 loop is CASSYSGGSGDNEQFF. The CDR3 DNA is TGTGCCAGCAGTTACTCGGGAGGGAGTGGGGACAATGAGCAGTTCTTC.